This T cell receptor (beta chain) emerged from a study of CD8 T cells in Susac syndrome. Overall study findings and caveats: The study's TCR sequencing and HLA analysis covered a relatively small number of individuals, and the study acknowledged this.

With 3 bases clipped from V and 1 base from J, the junction kept 2 bases outside the gene matches. This CDR3 has 17 residues. Germline lookup yields CDR1 SGHTA and CDR2 FQGNSA. As for this clonotype: Antigen: not known.

After extraction with the RNeasy kit, roughly 0.45 to 1 ug of the RNA was reverse transcribed using random hexamers. Amplification of TCR beta CDR3 by immunoSEQ multiplex PCR spanned 54 Vbeta and 13 Jbeta. From the immunoSEQ multiplex PCR reads, TCRdb called clonotypes with MiXCR, one entry per CDR3 protein. The sample has a few hundred thousand distinct CDR3 sequences, 85% to 95% seen once; the top ten hold approximately 0.08%. Negative isolation yielded CD4+ and CD8+ T cells, and FACS enriched TEMRA cells. The origin of this receptor is a human donor with multiple sclerosis. The chain links TRBV7-2 to TRBJ2-5; 16 bases map to TRBD2. The specimen was CD4+ T cells from PBMCs. CDR3 protein: CASSFGTSGGAQETQYF. CDR3 coding DNA: TGTGCCAGCAGCTTCGGGACTAGCGGGGGGGCCCAAGAGACCCAGTACTTC.